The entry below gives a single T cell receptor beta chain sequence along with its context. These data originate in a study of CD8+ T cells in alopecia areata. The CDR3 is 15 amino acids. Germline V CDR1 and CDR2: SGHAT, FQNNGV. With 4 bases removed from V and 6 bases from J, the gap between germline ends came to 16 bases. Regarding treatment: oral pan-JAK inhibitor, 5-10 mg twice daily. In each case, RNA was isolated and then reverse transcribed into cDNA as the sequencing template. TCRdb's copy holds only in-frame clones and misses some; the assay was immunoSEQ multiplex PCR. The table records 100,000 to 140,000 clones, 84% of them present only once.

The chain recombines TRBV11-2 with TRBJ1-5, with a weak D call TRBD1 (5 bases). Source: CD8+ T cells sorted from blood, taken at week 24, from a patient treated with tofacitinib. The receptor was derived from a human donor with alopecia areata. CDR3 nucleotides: TGTGCCAGCAGCTCACTGGGGGTAGCAGGTCAGCCCCAGCATTTT. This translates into CASSSLGVAGQPQHF.